This TCR beta chain was sequenced for a study of T cells in Graves' hyperthyroidism and ophthalmopathy (dated by TCRdb to the late 2010s). For the study in its entirety: Peripheral blood was sampled at the time of initial diagnosis, prior to any treatment. The study also compared thyroid tissue and blood T-cell repertoires from 6 or 7 Graves' hyperthyroidism patients. For training and testing, the 100 or so patients in the discovery cohort were randomly divided in a 7:3 ratio. The paper describes TCR Vbeta CDR3 sequencing of 135 peripheral blood samples, made up of around 41 ophthalmopathy patients, roughly 80 hyperthyroidism patients and around 17 progressor patients. Once sampling was done, hyperthyroidism patients were given methimazole at a starting dose of 30 mg daily, whereas ophthalmopathy patients were given high-dose intravenous methylprednisolone. An independent validation cohort of fewer than 20 hyperthyroidism patients and 15 or so patients who later progressed to ophthalmopathy tested prospective prediction of ophthalmopathy. A discovery cohort of roughly 100 patients, roughly 45 with Graves' ophthalmopathy and fewer than 65 with stable Graves' hyperthyroidism, was used to find distinguishing TCR V-J signatures. Study-level results and caveats: Sample size was not statistically predetermined, and blinding of investigators to group allocation was not performed. Most expanded thyroid clonotypes (frequency above 0.001) were also found in blood, which suggests that blood repertoires may mirror thyroid immune responses. In validation, progression to ophthalmopathy was predicted by the model with around 71% sensitivity and under 85% specificity, a median of roughly six months before onset. Ophthalmopathy was separated from stable hyperthyroidism by a 13 V-J signature model, with 85% to 90% sensitivity and about 81% specificity obtained in cross-validation and 80%/75% obtained in testing.

Stable Graves' hyperthyroidism was defined as the absence of progression to ophthalmopathy over 18 months of follow-up. Hyperthyroidism patients were newly diagnosed, had a disease duration of under 2 months, and were aged 18 to 65 years. Exclusion was applied to patients with uncontrolled infections, other autoimmune diseases, pregnancy or lactation. Diagnoses were established on the basis of clinical symptoms, serum thyroxine and TRAb, thyroid ultrasound, and orbital computed tomography. Ficoll-Paque density gradient centrifugation was used to isolate PBMCs from around 9.1 ml of fresh peripheral blood. Total RNA was extracted with Trizol reagent, and quality was checked on an Agilent 2100 Bioanalyzer. Comment on this clonotype: Its target antigen remains unknown. No much larger clone exists at a distance of one base, and base qualities are not known.

The TCR beta CDR3 regions were amplified from RNA transcripts. The first round of RT-PCR for the TCR CDR3 was performed with the HTBI primer set and the Qiagen OneStep RT-PCR kit. Libraries were constructed in a second round of multiplex PCR, after which size selection and purification were carried out. Libraries were sequenced paired-end with 100 bp reads on an Illumina HiSeq2000. In the authors' own workflow: Raw data were processed with SOAPnuke, discarding reads with adapters, uncalled bases, mean Phred below 15, or no exact constant-primer or identifier match. COPE v1.2.5 was used to merge high-quality paired reads, and clonotypes were defined as unique nucleotide sequences. MiTCR v1.1 was used to align clonotypes to the IMGT TRBV, TRBD and TRBJ reference segments. Analysis was restricted to V-J combinations with a frequency above 0.0001, which covered approximately 99% of repertoires. A TCS score was defined as the ratio between F50 (clonal expansion) and ExV (chaos), using BLOSUM62-based TCRdist between CDR3 peptides within each V-J. Welch's t-statistics and random forest reduced roughly 540 V-J features to roughly 13, which were used in a naive Bayes classifier (R e1071). TCRdb handled the public reads itself, with Q25 trimming in fastp and clone calling in MiXCR, and kept productive beta chains. Rows are combined by CDR3 protein, so each entry shows the most common genes and DNA. The V and J calls were not made by the authors but by TCRdb's processing. The sample profile shows fewer than 600,000 distinct CDR3 sequences; approximately 15% of them were found once. The top ten clones comprise less than 20% of the sample.

The source is a woman aged 18-29 years with Graves' hyperthyroidism. What was sequenced was blood.

CDR3 protein: CASSLGGPGTGYQPQHF. The sequence in DNA is TGTGCCAGCAGCTTAGGCGGACCCGGGACAGGTTATCAGCCCCAGCATTTT. The V gene is TRBV11-2 and the J gene is TRBJ1-5, and 8 bases in between align with TRBD1. Reading from cysteine to phenylalanine, the CDR3 counts 17 amino acids. The sequence is cut down to CDR3 DNA, 51 bases in frame from base 1. CDR1 and CDR2, per the germline V gene, are SGHAT and FQNNGV. V is trimmed back by 1 base and J by 5 bases, and the junction contains 10 bases that no gene match accounts for.